The 19 T cell receptor beta chains below all came from one sample that was sequenced in a study of blood T cell repertoires in COVID-19. Sequencing was performed with immunoSEQ multiplex PCR; in TCRdb, only in-frame clones are kept and a portion is missing. This table holds about 310,000 clones, about 89% found once. The sequencing input was PBMCs or T cells enriched from blood (not recorded which). These receptors were collected from a woman between 35 and 50 years old who had recovered from COVID-19.

The rearrangement links TRBV18 to TRBJ1-3, with TRBD1 as a possible D gene (6 bases). The V gene's germline CDR1 is KGHSH and CDR2 LQKENI. The CDR3 has 17 residues. The V and J ends lost 5 bases and 2 bases respectively, with 19 bases between them. This CDR3 reads CASSSDQGPAAGNTIYF. The CDR3 region has the DNA TGTGCCAGCTCATCAGATCAGGGGCCCGCCGCTGGAAACACCATATATTTT.

The chain links TRBV30 to TRBJ2-1; no clear D gene. Germline V gives CDR1 GTSNPN, CDR2 SVGIG (reference sequence). Trimming removed 3 bases from V and 8 bases from J, with 5 bases in between. CDR3 size: 10 residues. Here the CDR3 reads CAWSGDEQFF. The CDR3 region has the DNA TGTGCCTGGAGCGGAGATGAGCAGTTCTTC.

This clone has a handful of counts. This sample also contains other DNA sequences that code for the same CDR3. V and J are TRBV5-1 and TRBJ2-7; 11 bases are shared with TRBD1. The trim removed 4 bases at V and 0 bases at J, leaving 3 bases unmatched. The CDR3 totals 15 residues. The V gene's germline CDR1 is SGHRS and CDR2 YFSETQ. CDR3 residues: CASSPGTGGSYEQYF. Written as DNA, the CDR3 is TGCGCCAGCAGCCCGGGGACAGGGGGCTCCTACGAGCAGTACTTC.

CDR3 sequence: CARGQGMSEQYF. The CDR3 DNA follows: TGCGCCAGGGGACAGGGGATGAGCGAGCAGTACTTC. The chain carries TRBV23-1 and TRBJ2-7; TRBD1 matches 10 bases. TRBV23-1 falls under the ORF class, with uncertain function. V shed 9 bases, J shed 6 bases, and the junction held 5 bases outside the gene matches. This CDR3 has 12 amino acids.

This chain connects TRBV2 to TRBJ2-7, with D uncertain. The CDR3 covers 15 residues. Germline values: CDR1 SNHLY, CDR2 FYNNEI. Trimming left V 6 bases short and J 0 bases short, with 15 bases between. CDR3 sequence reads: CASSADILSSYEQYF. The DNA for the CDR3 is TGTGCCAGCAGCGCAGACATCCTGAGCTCCTACGAGCAGTACTTC.

The chain is built from TRBV6-2 or TRBV6-3 and TRBJ1-2; TRBD1 might be the D (6 bases). V was shortened by 1 base and J by 8 bases, with 17 bases between the two germline ends. The germline CDR1 and CDR2 sequences are MNHEY and SVGEGT. The CDR3 contains 15 residues. CDR3 nucleotide sequence: TGTGCCAGCAGTTACTTCGGACAGACTCTGACCGGCTACACCTTC. Protein: CASSYFGQTLTGYTF.

The chain carries TRBV18 and TRBJ1-2; 7 bases agree with TRBD1. In germline, CDR1 is KGHSH, CDR2 LQKENI. V shed 4 bases and J 5 bases; nucleotides not matched to a gene: 7. The length of the CDR3 is 14 residues. CDR3 sequence: CASSRDRETYGYTF. The CDR3 DNA reads TGTGCCAGCTCACGGGACAGAGAGACTTATGGCTACACCTTC. Looking up the rest from reference TRBV18 and TRBJ1-2 gives the full variable domain: NAGVMQNPRHLVRRRGQEARLRCSPMKGHSHVYWYRQLPEEGLKFMVYLQKENIIDESGMPKERFSAEFPKEGPSILRIQQVVRGDSAAYFCASSRDRETYGYTFGSGTRLTVV.

The rearrangement joins TRBV7-9 to TRBJ2-7; 9 bases map to TRBD1. V lost 0 bases to trimming and J lost 3 bases; unmatched junction nucleotides: 3. This CDR3 comprises 15 residues. From germline, CDR1 is SEHNR and CDR2 FQNEAQ (reference sequence). For the CDR3, the DNA is TGTGCCAGCAGCTTAGCGGCGGACAGGGGCTACGAGCAGTACTTC. Translated, it gives CASSLAADRGYEQYF.

The chain links TRBV2 to TRBJ2-7, with D hard to call. Germline CDR1 SNHLY, CDR2 FYNNEI. CDR3 size: 13 residues. V was shortened by 6 bases and J by 0 bases, with 9 bases between the two germline ends. The CDR3: CASRARSSYEQYF. As DNA, the CDR3 is TGTGCCAGCAGGGCAAGGAGCTCCTACGAGCAGTACTTC.

This clone was picked up one time. The V and J genes are TRBV7-3 and TRBJ2-1, with TRBD1 matching over 8 bases. This CDR3 has 14 residues. The germline V gene encodes CDR1 SGHTA and CDR2 FQGTGA. Trimming took 6 bases from V and 5 from J; bases not matched to a gene: 6. CDR3 bases: TGTGCCAGCAGACCCGGGACAGGCAACAATGAGCAGTTCTTC. Its protein product is CASRPGTGNNEQFF.

The chain employs TRBV27 and TRBJ2-5; D ambiguous. The CDR3 totals 14 residues. Trimming pared 5 bases from V and 0 bases from J, leaving 10 bases between. The V gene's germline CDR1 is MNHEY and CDR2 SMNVEV (reference sequence). The CDR3 bases are TGTGCCAGCAGTCGAGACGGGTACCAAGAGACCCAGTACTTC. Its protein product is CASSRDGYQETQYF.

This sequence joins TRBV29-1 and TRBJ2-7; D perhaps matches TRBD1 (7 bases). CDR3 length: 14 residues. V gave up 4 bases and J gave up 4 bases, with 17 bases separating them. The germline CDR1 and CDR2 sequences are SQVTM and ANQGSEA. CDR3: CSVGWAGGRYEQYF. CDR3 sequence (DNA): TGCAGCGTTGGGTGGGCAGGGGGGAGGTACGAGCAGTACTTC.

The rearrangement uses TRBV19 and TRBJ2-7, with unresolved D. The germline V gene encodes CDR1 LNHDA and CDR2 SQIVND (reference sequence). The CDR3 totals 11 residues. V shed 5 bases and J shed 7 bases, with 9 bases lying between them. CDR3 sequence: CASSGLREQYF. The CDR3 nucleotides read TGTGCCAGTAGTGGTCTACGGGAGCAGTACTTC.

The chain joins TRBV5-4 to TRBJ2-3; 9 positions agree with TRBD2. Germline assignment: CDR1 SGHNT and CDR2 YYREEE (reference sequence). Trimming cost V 4 bases and J 5 bases; bases outside gene matches: 5. The CDR3 has 14 residues. This CDR3 reads CASSLLRGGDTQYF. The CDR3 nucleotides read TGTGCCAGCAGCCTTCTGCGGGGGGGAGATACGCAGTATTTT.

This chain uses TRBV5-4 with TRBJ1-2; no firm D call. Germline assignment: CDR1 SGHNT and CDR2 YYREEE (reference sequence). The CDR3 is 13 amino acids. V was trimmed by 4 bases and J by 6 bases, leaving 13 bases between them. In DNA form, the CDR3 reads TGTGCCAGCAGCCCGCGCTTCGCGAATGGCTACACCTTC. Protein product: CASSPRFANGYTF. The full variable domain, with the rest looked up from reference TRBV5-4 and TRBJ1-2, is ETGVTQSPTHLIKTRGQQVTLRCSSQSGHNTVSWYQQALGQGPQFIFQYYREEENGRGNFPPRFSGLQFPNYSSELNVNALELDDSALYLCASSPRFANGYTFGSGTRLTVV.

The gene calls are TRBV19 and TRBJ1-2; 11 positions match TRBD1. The ends lost 5 bases at V and 10 bases at J; junction bases unmatched: 9. Germline lookup yields CDR1 LNHDA and CDR2 SQIVND (reference sequence). The CDR3 covers 14 residues. The CDR3 nucleotides are TGTGCCAGTAGTTCCCTGGACAGGGGGCAAGTCTACACCTTC. Amino acids: CASSSLDRGQVYTF.

The chain links TRBV27 to TRBJ1-5; TRBD1 matches at 7 bases. This CDR3 contains 13 residues. V lost 6 bases to trimming and J lost 4 bases; unmatched junction nucleotides: 3. The germline V gene encodes CDR1 MNHEY and CDR2 SMNVEV (reference sequence). The CDR3: CASRPQGNQPQHF. CDR3 coding DNA: TGTGCCAGCAGACCACAGGGGAATCAGCCCCAGCATTTT.

The chain couples TRBV27 to TRBJ2-1; 8 positions match TRBD1. The trim removed 5 bases at V and 0 bases at J, leaving 3 bases unmatched. The CDR3 consists of 15 residues. CDR1 is MNHEY, CDR2 SMNVEV, per germline (reference sequence). CDR3 sequence: CASSPTGGSYNEQFF. In DNA, the CDR3 is TGTGCCAGCAGTCCCACAGGGGGCTCCTACAATGAGCAGTTCTTC.

The chain carries TRBV7-9 and TRBJ1-3, with unresolved D. V lost 1 base and J lost 0, with 10 bases in between. Germline CDR1 and CDR2: SEHNR and FQNEAQ (reference sequence). The CDR3 spans 16 residues. CDR3 bases: TGTGCCAGCAGCTTAGACGGAGTCTACTCTGGAAACACCATATATTTT. Translated: CASSLDGVYSGNTIYF.